The rows below give T cell receptor beta chains drawn from one sample of a study of identical twins. TCRdb independently ran MiXCR on the 5' RACE reads; one entry per CDR3 protein. The data hold fewer than 800,000 distinct CDR3 sequences, with 7% to 7.5% observed a single time. These data also formed part of another study, on yellow fever vaccine responses in identical twins.

Sequencing input: PBMCs. Every receptor here comes from a woman aged 18-29 years in good health. Each CDR3 is given without its conserved first and last residue.

cdr3_aa v_call
SARVSGTEYGYT TRBV20-1
ASSLDRAGSTGELF TRBV5-5
SARDQTGWYGYT TRBV20-1
ASSLRTVTNYGYT TRBV11-2
ASSQDGAGEMELF TRBV3-1
ASSIPAQAPATDTQY TRBV9
ASSLIPEATEAF TRBV28
ASSGGQGPLYTQY TRBV27
ASSPLADSYEQY TRBV9
SARPLAEAADTQY TRBV20-1
ASSSWTSGYSYNEQF TRBV7-6
SVDRGLTSYNEQF TRBV29-1
ASSPARQPGNEQF TRBV7-8
ASSPPGRVGEQF TRBV9
ASSRGPRRDSYNEQF TRBV4-2
ASEKLQGNTEAF TRBV7-9